This T cell receptor beta chain was profiled in a study of identifying expanded T cells in peripheral blood. This clone was detected only once. Sequencing used immunoSEQ multiplex PCR; TCRdb keeps in-frame clones, though not all of them. Of tens of thousands of clones listed, more than 75% are singletons. The germline V and J ends were trimmed by 2 bases and 9 bases, with 16 bases remaining between them. Germline V lookup: CDR1 SGHDT, CDR2 YYEEEE. This CDR3 spans 14 amino acids. Material: blood. The clonotype originates from a person between 18 and 75 years old in good health. This chain links TRBV5-6 with TRBJ2-3, with D possibly being TRBD2 (6 bases). The CDR3 nucleotides are TGTGCCAGCAGCTTAGAAGTCGGCGGGGCAACGCAGTATTTT. This codes for CASSLEVGGATQYF.